This T cell receptor beta chain was sequenced for a study of radiation and T cells in renal cell carcinoma. Comment on this clone: Its antigen remains unidentified.

Germline assignment: CDR1 SGHTA and CDR2 FQGNSA. Trimming pared 3 bases from V and 5 bases from J, leaving 7 bases between. This CDR3 has 12 residues. Findings and caveats of the study: From baseline, blood top tumor clonotypes peaked at 2 weeks post-radiation. Pretreatment tumor biopsies were lacking, so baseline clonotypes are unknown.

Sequencing used immunoSEQ multiplex PCR; TCRdb keeps in-frame clones, though not all of them. Of about 26,000 clones listed, 81% were seen once; the top ten hold approximately 31%. Stated time point: blood 2 weeks post-SBRT. Treatment specified: 15 Gy SBRT to primary tumor, nephrectomy 4 weeks later. Serial blood draws occurred at baseline and 2 and 4 weeks post-SBRT. The V and J genes are TRBV7-2 and TRBJ2-5; D remains ambiguous. The receptor's source is a man aged 55 to 69 with renal cell carcinoma. Sequenced material: blood, taken from a patient whose treatment included radiotherapy and nephrectomy. CDR3 region: CASSFRSETQYF. The CDR3 region has the DNA TGTGCCAGCAGCTTTAGGTCCGAGACCCAGTACTTC.